This TCR beta chain was sequenced during a study of T cells in Graves' hyperthyroidism and ophthalmopathy. Study-level points and caveats: Most thyroid clonotypes expanded above 0.001 appeared in blood too. Ophthalmopathy and stable hyperthyroidism were separated by a 13 V-J model.

CDR1 and CDR2 from the germline V gene are SGHTA and FQGNSA. Trimming at V came to 5 bases and at J to 2 bases, leaving 10 bases not matched to a gene. The CDR3 is 16 residues long. Patients aged 18 to 65 had newly diagnosed hyperthyroidism lasting under 2 months. The blood sample dates from first hyperthyroidism diagnosis, preceding any ophthalmopathy symptoms. TCR beta CDR3 sequences were amplified from RNA transcripts. Carried out on the TCR CDR3, a first-round RT-PCR used the HTBI primer set. TCRdb redid the calling of the multiplex PCR reads with MiXCR, one entry per CDR3 protein. The sample consists of about 280,000 distinct CDR3 sequences, approximately 26% of them appearing once. This clonotype was seen ten or more times. Its antigen is not identified.

This clonotype originated in a man in his forties or fifties with Graves' hyperthyroidism that later progressed to Graves' ophthalmopathy. The chain is built from TRBV7-2 and TRBJ2-7; 9 nucleotides match TRBD2. The sample comprised blood. CDR3 DNA sequence: TGTGCCAGCAGCCCCCCCAGGGCGGGAGGGCCCTACGAGCAGTACTTC. It encodes CASSPPRAGGPYEQYF.